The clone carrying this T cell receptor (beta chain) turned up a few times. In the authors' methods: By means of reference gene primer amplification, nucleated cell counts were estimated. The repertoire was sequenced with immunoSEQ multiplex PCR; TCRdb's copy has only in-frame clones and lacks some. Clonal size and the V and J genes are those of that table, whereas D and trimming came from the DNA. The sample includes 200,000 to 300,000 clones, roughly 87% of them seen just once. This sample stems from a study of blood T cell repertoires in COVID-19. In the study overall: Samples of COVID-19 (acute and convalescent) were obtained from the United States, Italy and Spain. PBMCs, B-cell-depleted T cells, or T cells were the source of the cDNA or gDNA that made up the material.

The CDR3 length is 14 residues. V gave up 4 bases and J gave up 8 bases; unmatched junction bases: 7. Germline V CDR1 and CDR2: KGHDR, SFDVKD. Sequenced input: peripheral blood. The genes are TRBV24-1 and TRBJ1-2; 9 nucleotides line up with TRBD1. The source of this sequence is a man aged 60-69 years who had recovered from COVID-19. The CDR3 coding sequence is TGTGCCACCAGTGACCGCTCACAGGGGGCGGGCTACACCTTC. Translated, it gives CATSDRSQGAGYTF.